These 19 T cell receptor beta chains were sequenced from one sample in a study of regulatory T cells in long-lasting Graves disease. Specified time point: newly diagnosed GD, antithyroid drugs for less than 3 months. The TCR library was made from RNA that had been extracted from PBMCs in TRIzol. Library construction for TCR beta used iRepertoire HTBI primers and Arm-PCR of CDR3 regions. Each CDR3 protein gets one entry after TCRdb re-called the multiplex PCR reads with MiXCR. The profile covers around 500,000 distinct CDR3 sequences, with 12% appearing a single time and roughly 8.2% taken by the ten largest. The sample was also linked to a second study, of T cells in Graves' hyperthyroidism and ophthalmopathy.

Sequenced here: peripheral blood mononuclear cells (PBMCs), sampled at new diagnosis, from a patient treated with antithyroid drugs. These receptors were obtained from a woman younger than 45 with Graves disease.

This clonotype was seen a few times. The J gene is TRBJ1-2, the V gene TRBV4-3, with TRBD1 as a possible D gene (6 bases). The CDR3 runs 17 residues. CDR1 is LGHNA, CDR2 YSLEER, per germline. Trimming left V 4 bases short and J 1 base short, with 19 bases between. The CDR3 DNA follows: TGCGCCAGCAGCCGGACAGCGAACCGGAACAGTAACTATGGCTACACCTTC. As protein: CASSRTANRNSNYGYTF.

The sample holds many counts of this clonotype. The chain joins TRBV11-2 to TRBJ2-5, with TRBD1 as a possible D gene (5 bases). Trimming took off 1 base at V and 5 bases at J, with 14 bases between the two ends. CDR1 SGHAT and CDR2 FQNNGV come from the germline V gene. The CDR3 has 15 amino acids. This CDR3 is CASSLGTGFLETQYF. For the CDR3, the DNA is TGTGCCAGCAGCTTAGGTACAGGCTTTTTGGAGACCCAGTACTTC.

This clonotype was observed many times. The rearrangement links TRBV19 to TRBJ2-1; weak D call: TRBD2 (6 bases). This CDR3 has 13 residues. Looked up from germline, CDR1 is LNHDA and CDR2 is SQIVND (reference sequence). V gave up 4 bases and J gave up 4 bases, with 8 bases separating them. The DNA for the CDR3 is TGTGCCAGTAGTAGCGGGATGTACAATGAGCAGTTCTTC. Translated, it gives CASSSGMYNEQFF.

In its sample, this clonotype was seen many times. The DNA for the CDR3 is TGTGCCGCGGAGATCGCACAGGGCTCAAATACGCAGTATTTT. This codes for CAAEIAQGSNTQYF. V gene TRBV30 combines with J gene TRBJ2-3, with a weak D call TRBD1 (6 bases). The CDR3 is 14 residues long. Germline CDR1 reads GTSNPN; CDR2 reads SVGIG (reference sequence). Trimming took off 8 bases at V and 7 bases at J, with 22 bases between the two ends.

The chain recombines TRBV6-1 with TRBJ1-1, with unresolved D. Germline values: CDR1 MNHNS, CDR2 SASEGT. There are 13 residues in the CDR3. Trimming took 7 bases from V and 1 from J, leaving 10 bases between them. The DNA of the CDR3 is TGTGCCAGCAACCTCCTTAAGAACACTGAAGCTTTCTTT. Translated: CASNLLKNTEAFF.

This clonotype has a count of ten or more. V and J are TRBV28 and TRBJ2-1, with TRBD2 matching 11 bases. The V gene's germline CDR1 is MDHEN and CDR2 SYDVKM. The trim removed 5 bases at V and 5 bases at J, leaving 11 bases unmatched. The length of the CDR3 is 17 residues. The CDR3 here is CASSPQGGSGRDNEQFF. The CDR3 region has the DNA TGTGCCAGCAGTCCCCAGGGGGGTAGCGGGAGGGACAATGAGCAGTTCTTC. Based on the CDR3 plus reference TRBV28 and TRBJ2-1, the full variable domain is DVKVTQSSRYLVKRTGEKVFLECVQDMDHENMFWYRQDPGLGLRLIYFSYDVKMKEKGDIPEGYSVSREKKERFSLILESASTNQTSMYLCASSPQGGSGRDNEQFFGPGTRLTVL.

Ten or more counts support this clonotype. V and J are TRBV6-1 and TRBJ2-5; 10 positions agree with TRBD2. This CDR3 comprises 13 residues. Per the germline V gene, CDR1 is MNHNS and CDR2 is SASEGT. V lost 7 bases, J lost 5 bases, and 4 bases stayed unmatched. The CDR3 DNA sequence: TGTGCCAGCAAAATAGCGGGAGGTGAGACCCAGTACTTC. Translated, it gives CASKIAGGETQYF.

This clonotype showed up many times. This CDR3 is CASSEEDRGSDFRGTDTQYF. DNA for the CDR3: TGTGCCAGCAGTGAAGAAGACAGGGGTTCGGATTTCCGAGGGACAGATACGCAGTATTTT. The rearrangement uses TRBV6-1 and TRBJ2-3; 8 nucleotides match TRBD1. This CDR3 has 20 amino acids. V dropped 1 base and J dropped 3; count of bases not matched to a gene: 18. Germline V CDR1 and CDR2: MNHNS, SASEGT.

Ten or more counts support this clonotype. The chain is built from TRBV18 and TRBJ2-5; a weak D match, TRBD1 (5 bases). CDR1 and CDR2 (germline): KGHSH, LQKENI. This CDR3 contains 14 residues. The germline V and J ends were trimmed by 2 bases and 5 bases, with 12 bases remaining between them. CDR3 sequence: CASSPSGHSETQYF. The CDR3 bases are TGTGCCAGCTCACCATCTGGACATAGTGAGACCCAGTACTTC.

This clonotype occurred many times. V is TRBV20-1 and J is TRBJ1-1; tentative D call: TRBD1 (5 bases). The CDR3 totals 16 residues. In germline, CDR1 is DFQATT, CDR2 SNEGSKA (reference sequence). The V gene lost 3 bases and the J gene lost 0 bases, with 17 bases spanning the gap. This CDR3 is CSARNRRVSMNTEAFF. Here the CDR3 DNA reads TGCAGTGCTAGGAACAGGAGGGTGTCGATGAACACTGAAGCTTTCTTT.

At least ten counts were recorded for this clonotype. This rearrangement joins TRBV11-3 to TRBJ2-5; 7 bases fit TRBD1. This CDR3 contains 14 residues. Germline V gene sequence: CDR1 SGHNT, CDR2 YENEEA. Losses at the gene ends were 5 bases for V and 1 base for J; bases not matched to a gene: 4. This chain's CDR3 is CASSRGDSQETQYF. The CDR3 DNA is TGTGCCAGCAGCCGAGGGGACAGCCAAGAGACCCAGTACTTC.

The genes are TRBV3-1 and TRBJ1-5; TRBD1 might be the D (5 bases). The CDR3 extends over 15 amino acids. Germline CDR1 and CDR2: LGHDT and YNNKEL (reference sequence). Trimming took 3 bases from V and 4 from J, leaving 13 bases between them. The CDR3 here is CASSHGGTENQPQHF. DNA for the CDR3: TGTGCCAGCAGCCATGGAGGGACGGAGAATCAGCCCCAGCATTTT.

There are many counts of this clonotype. The J gene is TRBJ2-2, the V gene TRBV12-3 or TRBV12-4; TRBD2 agrees at 9 bases. The CDR3 has 18 amino acids. V was pared by 3 bases and J by 6 bases, with 14 bases of the junction left unmatched. The DNA for the CDR3 is TGTGCCAGCAGTTTCGGAGTGACCGGGACTAGCATTTCCGGGGAGCTGTTTTTT. Residues: CASSFGVTGTSISGELFF.

This clonotype occurred a few times. The CDR3 protein is CASSTPGLELFNEQFF. The CDR3 bases are TGTGCCAGCAGCACCCCGGGACTAGAGTTGTTCAATGAGCAGTTCTTC. The chain joins TRBV6-1 to TRBJ2-1; 8 bases align to TRBD2. From germline, CDR1 is MNHNS and CDR2 SASEGT. V dropped 6 bases and J dropped 6; count of bases not matched to a gene: 13. The CDR3 length is 16 residues.

The V and J genes are TRBV7-3 and TRBJ2-3; possible D gene TRBD1, 5 bases. The CDR3 contains 14 residues. The germline gives CDR1 SGHTA, CDR2 FQGTGA. V was trimmed by 8 bases and J by 0 bases, leaving 12 bases between them. CDR3 DNA: TGTGCCAGCGGCATTGACAGTAGCACAGATACGCAGTATTTT. Residues: CASGIDSSTDTQYF.

This clonotype was observed once. V is TRBV29-1 and J is TRBJ2-5; no clear D. The germline CDR1 and CDR2 sequences are SQVTM and ANQGSEA. The V gene lost 5 bases and the J gene lost 4 bases, with 14 bases spanning the gap. The CDR3 has 13 residues. CDR3 nucleotides: TGCAGCGTTAAGACTCCTTCCGTAGAGACCCAGTACTTC. Protein product: CSVKTPSVETQYF.

The rearrangement links TRBV7-2 to TRBJ2-1; D remains ambiguous. The germline CDR1 and CDR2 sequences are SGHTA and FQGNSA. This CDR3 has 15 residues. Between the trimmed V and J ends, which lost 1 base and 0 bases, there was a span of 7 bases. The CDR3, as DNA: TGTGCCAGCAGCTTAGAAGCGAGCTCCTACAATGAGCAGTTCTTC. Protein product: CASSLEASSYNEQFF.

This chain uses TRBV7-3 with TRBJ2-7, with 9 bases fitting TRBD1. CDR1 and CDR2 (germline): SGHTA, FQGTGA. The CDR3 has 17 residues. J lost 1 base, V lost 1 base, and 8 bases had no gene match. The CDR3 bases are TGTGCCAGCAGCTTAATTCAGCCACAGGGGGCGTCCTACGAGCAGTACTTC. Translated: CASSLIQPQGASYEQYF.

The rearrangement joins TRBV29-1 to TRBJ2-6; the D gene is possibly TRBD2 (7 bases). V was shortened by 5 bases and J by 7 bases, with 30 bases between the two germline ends. Germline lookup yields CDR1 SQVTM and CDR2 ANQGSEA. This CDR3 contains 19 residues. This CDR3 reads CSVWANPWGGPGGANVLTF. The DNA for the CDR3 is TGCAGCGTTTGGGCGAACCCCTGGGGGGGCCCCGGTGGAGCCAACGTCCTGACTTTC.